A selection of T cell receptor beta chains follows, all from one sample in a study of T cells in tumors after PD-1 blockade. The method was immunoSEQ multiplex PCR; TCRdb's version includes in-frame clones alone and lacks a portion of them. The sample lists 40,000 to 55,000 clones, approximately 75% occurring once. Sequenced here: PBMCs, sampled before anti-PD-1 treatment. These receptors all stem from a human donor with basal cell carcinoma. CDR3s include the opening cysteine and the closing phenylalanine or tryptophan. A D gene is named only where the DNA matches it firmly. Where a row states a size, it is once, few, many or the class of an expanded clone; other rows omit it.

clone_size | j_call | d_call | v_call | cdr3_aa | cdr3_nt
- | TRBJ1-5 | - | TRBV21-1 | CASSKGGRNQPQHF | TGTGCCAGCAGCAAGGGGGGCCGAAATCAGCCCCAGCATTTT
- | TRBJ2-7 | TRBD1 | TRBV5-4 | CASSLAGTGAHEQYF | TGTGCCAGCAGCTTGGCCGGGACAGGGGCCCACGAGCAGTACTTC
- | TRBJ2-6 | - | TRBV3-1/TRBV3-2 | CASSQDSVGTGANVLTF | TGTGCCAGCAGCCAAGATAGCGTCGGTACTGGGGCCAACGTCCTGACTTTC
- | TRBJ1-2 | TRBD1 | TRBV7-3 | CASSPTGVGHGYTF | TGTGCCAGCAGCCCCACAGGGGTCGGCCATGGCTACACCTTC
- | TRBJ2-1 | - | TRBV6-5 | CASSARGDEQFF | TGTGCCAGCAGCGCCAGGGGGGATGAGCAGTTCTTC
- | TRBJ1-1 | - | TRBV27 | CASSPMWGETEAFF | TGTGCCAGCAGCCCAATGTGGGGAGAGACTGAAGCTTTCTTT
- | TRBJ1-5 | - | TRBV19 | CASTPLSHQPQHF | TGTGCCAGTACCCCCCTTAGCCATCAGCCCCAGCATTTT
- | TRBJ1-2 | - | TRBV19 | CASSIGRADGGYTF | TGTGCCAGTAGTATCGGCAGGGCGGACGGTGGCTACACCTTC
- | TRBJ2-3 | - | TRBV5-1 | CASSLGSTVGTDTQYF | TGCGCCAGCAGCTTGGGATCGACGGTTGGCACAGATACGCAGTATTTT
- | TRBJ2-3 | - | TRBV5-4 | CASNHQGPSTDTQYF | TGTGCCAGCAACCACCAGGGGCCGAGCACAGATACGCAGTATTTT
- | TRBJ2-1 | - | TRBV6-5 | CASQLSSYNEQFF | TGTGCCAGCCAGCTGAGCTCCTACAATGAGCAGTTCTTC
once | TRBJ1-1 | - | TRBV27 | CASSLSRTGFQAFF | TGTGCCAGCAGTTTATCGCGCACAGGGTTCCAAGCTTTCTTT
- | TRBJ1-6 | - | TRBV12-3/TRBV12-4 | CASSLGTSPTLHF | TGTGCCAGCAGTTTAGGGACCTCACCCACCCTCCACTTT
once | TRBJ2-2 | - | TRBV5-1 | CASSLAANTGELFF | TGCGCCAGCAGCTTGGCAGCGAACACCGGGGAGCTGTTTTTT
- | TRBJ2-7 | - | TRBV5-6 | CASSLTTESSYEQYF | TGTGCCAGCAGCCTCACTACCGAGAGCTCCTACGAGCAGTACTTC
few | TRBJ1-1 | TRBD1 | TRBV10-2 | CASAMGQSTEAFF | TGCGCCAGCGCTATGGGACAGAGCACTGAAGCTTTCTTT
- | TRBJ2-3 | - | TRBV13 | CASSFERVLGDTQYF | TGTGCCAGCAGCTTCGAGCGAGTTTTGGGAGATACGCAGTATTTT
- | TRBJ1-2 | - | TRBV28 | CASSTRTGWGIYGYTF | TGTGCCAGCAGTACGCGGACGGGGTGGGGTATCTATGGCTACACCTTC
few | TRBJ2-3 | - | TRBV9 | CASSVGADTQYF | TGTGCCAGCAGCGTAGGGGCGGATACGCAGTATTTT
once | TRBJ2-5 | - | TRBV5-6 | CASSYGVGETQYF | TGTGCCAGCAGTTATGGGGTGGGGGAGACCCAGTACTTC
- | TRBJ2-1 | - | TRBV6-5 | CASSGVNEQFF | TGTGCCAGCAGCGGGGTGAATGAGCAGTTCTTC
once | TRBJ2-5 | TRBD2 | TRBV9 | CASSVGGLGGQETQYF | TGTGCCAGCAGCGTAGGGGGACTAGGAGGGCAAGAGACCCAGTACTTC
once | TRBJ2-5 | - | TRBV5-1 | CASSGSGGGGETQYF | TGCGCCAGCAGCGGGAGTGGGGGAGGTGGAGAGACCCAGTACTTC
few | TRBJ1-5 | TRBD1 | TRBV19 | CASSRRAGTGANQPQHF | TGTGCCAGTAGTCGCCGGGCCGGGACAGGAGCAAATCAGCCCCAGCATTTT
- | TRBJ2-1 | TRBD1 | TRBV7-9 | CASKGQGFYEQFF | TGTGCCAGCAAAGGACAGGGTTTCTATGAGCAGTTCTTC
- | TRBJ1-2 | - | TRBV19 | CASSEAQTANYGYTF | TGTGCCAGTAGTGAGGCCCAGACAGCGAATTATGGCTACACCTTC
- | TRBJ1-2 | TRBD1 | TRBV5-1 | CASSLGGTGIGYTF | TGCGCCAGCAGCTTGGGGGGGACAGGCATTGGCTACACCTTC
- | TRBJ2-3 | - | TRBV28 | CASSLTDTQYF | TGTGCCAGCAGCCTCACAGATACGCAGTATTTT
- | TRBJ2-7 | - | TRBV4-2 | CASSQDLAYEQYF | TGTGCCAGCAGCCAAGATTTGGCCTACGAGCAGTACTTC
- | TRBJ2-1 | TRBD2 | TRBV9 | CASSGTSARNYNEQFF | TGTGCCAGCAGCGGGACTAGCGCCCGGAATTACAATGAGCAGTTCTTC
- | TRBJ2-2 | TRBD1 | TRBV6-6 | CASSPHRGRTNTGELFF | TGTGCCAGCAGTCCCCACAGGGGGAGGACGAACACCGGGGAGCTGTTTTTT
few | TRBJ1-1 | - | TRBV27 | CASSPRGPEAFF | TGTGCCAGCAGTCCCAGGGGCCCTGAAGCTTTCTTT
- | TRBJ2-3 | - | TRBV5-1 | CASSLGQEGTDTQYF | TGCGCCAGCAGCCTAGGACAAGAAGGCACAGATACGCAGTATTTT
few | TRBJ2-7 | - | TRBV20-1 | CSASGGTSYEQYF | TGCAGTGCTAGTGGAGGGACCTCCTACGAGCAGTACTTC
few | TRBJ2-2 | - | TRBV9 | CASSLRGVPANTGELFF | TGTGCCAGCAGCTTACGAGGCGTTCCCGCGAACACCGGGGAGCTGTTTTTT
once | TRBJ1-4 | - | TRBV28 | CASPPGLPLPSEKLFF | TGTGCCAGCCCACCCGGGCTTCCCCTCCCGAGTGAAAAACTGTTTTTT
- | TRBJ2-5 | - | TRBV27 | CAGSYRGETQYF | TGTGCCGGCAGTTATAGGGGGGAGACCCAGTACTTC
- | TRBJ1-2 | - | TRBV7-9 | CASSLAYGGATYGYTF | TGTGCCAGCAGCTTAGCCTACGGGGGCGCTACCTACGGCTACACCTTC
- | TRBJ2-5 | - | TRBV5-1 | CASSLTPRETQYF | TGCGCCAGCAGCTTGACACCTAGAGAGACCCAGTACTTC
few | TRBJ1-3 | - | TRBV9 | CASSVAIGGNTIYF | TGTGCCAGCAGCGTAGCGATTGGGGGAAACACCATATATTTT
- | TRBJ2-6 | TRBD1 | TRBV5-4 | CASSPGGPGANVLTF | TGTGCCAGCAGCCCAGGGGGCCCTGGGGCCAACGTCCTGACTTTC